This TCR beta chain emerged from a study of human T cells and chemical hapten exposure. Time point: pre-sensitization, week 0. The treatment is: therapeutic diphenylcyclopropenone sensitization with weekly scalp DPC. From the RACE reads, TCRdb called clonotypes with MiXCR, one entry per CDR3 protein. The profile shows more than 250,000 distinct CDR3 sequences, around 9.3% of them singletons. Germline V gene data show CDR1 as SGHRS and CDR2 as YFSETQ. J gave up 2 bases and V 1 base, and 2 bases lay outside the gene matches. The CDR3 has 15 residues. The chain joins TRBV5-1 to TRBJ2-5; 10 bases match TRBD2. This sequence originates from a woman aged 40 to 50 with alopecia areata. Some clones in this sample may be carry-over from other donors' samples. Sequenced here: whole blood, sampled in connection with sensitization to the hapten diphenylcyclopropenone (DPC). The CDR3: CASSLNSGRQETQYF. CDR3 in DNA: TGCGCCAGCAGCTTGAATAGCGGGAGGCAAGAGACCCAGTACTTC.